The 21 T cell receptor beta chains reported below all come from one sample, sequenced in a study of cytomegalovirus exposure and HLA in healthy donors. PCR used 60 Vbeta primers and 13 Jbeta primers. Repertoires were generated with immunoSEQ multiplex PCR, while TCRdb's copy carries only in-frame clones and drops some. The sample lists about 120,000 clones; over 60% were seen once. The sample comprised PBMCs. These receptor sequences come from a woman between 25 and 40 years old in good health and CMV-seropositive.

Only one count was recorded for this clone. This chain links TRBV28 with TRBJ2-7; D unresolved. Per germline, CDR1 MDHEN and CDR2 SYDVKM. V lost 10 bases and J 6 bases, leaving 19 bases between the germline ends. This CDR3 has 13 amino acids. CDR3 nucleotides: TGTGCCACCTTCAGTTCCCATAACAGCGAGCAGTACTTC. Its protein product is CATFSSHNSEQYF.

This CDR3 reads CASSQGLRNTEAFF. In nucleotides, the CDR3 is TGTGCCAGCAGTCAGGGGTTAAGGAACACTGAAGCTTTCTTT. The V call is TRBV6-6, the J call TRBJ1-1, with D tentatively TRBD1 (6 bases). The CDR3 extends over 14 amino acids. With 5 bases removed from V and 1 base from J, the gap between germline ends came to 11 bases. Per germline, CDR1 MNHNY and CDR2 SVGAGI (reference sequence).

The V and J genes are TRBV25-1 and TRBJ2-2; a weak D match, TRBD2 (5 bases). The germline V and J ends were trimmed by 6 bases and 0 bases, with 8 bases remaining between them. The CDR3 covers 14 residues. Germline V lookup: CDR1 MGHDK, CDR2 SYGVNS. For the CDR3, the DNA is TGTGCCAGCAGGGTCGGGGCGAACACCGGGGAGCTGTTTTTT. Amino acids: CASRVGANTGELFF.

This clone has a single count. J is TRBJ2-5 and V is TRBV29-1; the D gene is possibly TRBD2 (5 bases). Germline V gene lookup returns CDR1 SQVTM and CDR2 ANQGSEA. Trimming took 7 bases from V and 5 from J, leaving 11 bases between them. The length of the CDR3 is 11 residues. The CDR3 loop is CSDGLAETQYF. The CDR3 DNA is TGCAGCGACGGTTTAGCGGAGACCCAGTACTTC.

The chain joins TRBV7-9 to TRBJ1-6; maybe TRBD1 (5 bases). Germline V CDR1 and CDR2: SEHNR, FQNEAQ (reference sequence). V was shortened by 5 bases and J by 8 bases, with 16 bases between the two germline ends. This CDR3 has 15 amino acids. The CDR3 spells CASSTRAPGDSPLHF. The CDR3 DNA follows: TGTGCCAGCAGCACCCGGGCCCCGGGGGATTCACCCCTCCACTTT. Full variable domain (missing parts from reference TRBV7-9 and TRBJ1-6): DTGVSQNPRHKITKRGQNVTFRCDPISEHNRLYWYRQTLGQGPEFLTYFQNEAQLEKSRLLSDRFSAERPKGSFSTLEIQRTEQGDSAMYLCASSTRAPGDSPLHFGNGTRLTVT.

In the case of this clone: The junction departs from germline at one end; a sequencing error may be responsible. The gene calls are TRBV28 and TRBJ2-7; 7 nucleotides agree with TRBD1. CDR1 and CDR2 (germline): MDHEN, SYDVKM. This CDR3 contains 12 residues. The DNA of the CDR3 is TGTGCCAGCAGTTTGGATTTTCGGGACAGACGCTTC. It yields the protein CASSLDFRDRRF.

The V gene is TRBV5-1, the J gene TRBJ2-5; the match to TRBD1 covers 8 bases. This CDR3 is built from 14 residues. Germline assignment: CDR1 SGHRS and CDR2 YFSETQ. V was pared by 3 bases and J by 2 bases, with 3 bases of the junction left unmatched. The CDR3 DNA is TGCGCCAGCAGCTACGGGACAGGACAAGAGACCCAGTACTTC. The encoded protein is CASSYGTGQETQYF.

This clone has a count of ten or more. CDR3 in amino acids: CASSYGSGGYNEQFF. CDR3 sequence (DNA): TGTGCCAGCAGTTACGGTAGCGGGGGATACAATGAGCAGTTCTTC. This sequence joins TRBV6-5 and TRBJ2-1; 9 bases fit TRBD2. V was pared by 2 bases and J by 4 bases, with 3 bases of the junction left unmatched. This CDR3 region has 15 residues. From germline, CDR1 is MNHEY and CDR2 SVGAGI.

The chain is built from TRBV19 and TRBJ2-3; D unclear. Germline CDR1 LNHDA, CDR2 SQIVND (reference sequence). The CDR3 runs 14 residues. V was pared by 3 bases and J by 1 base, with 8 bases between. For the CDR3, the DNA is TGTGCCAGTAGTATCCTTGGAGGCACAGATACGCAGTATTTT. The encoded protein is CASSILGGTDTQYF.

This chain connects TRBV13 to TRBJ2-7, with TRBD1 identical over 8 bases. This CDR3 spans 15 amino acids. J was trimmed by 6 bases and V by 4 bases; bases with no gene match: 11. Germline CDR1 reads PRHDT; CDR2 reads FYEKMQ (reference sequence). The DNA for the CDR3 is TGTGCCAGCAGCTCGGATCAGGACAGGGTCCCCGAGCAGTACTTC. Translating it yields CASSSDQDRVPEQYF. The complete variable domain, with remaining parts taken from reference TRBV13 and TRBJ2-7, reads AAGVIQSPRHLIKEKRETATLKCYPIPRHDTVYWYQQGPGQDPQFLISFYEKMQSDKGSIPDRFSAQQFSDYHSELNMSSLELGDSALYFCASSSDQDRVPEQYFGPGTRLTVT.

The sample holds one count of this clone. V gene TRBV29-1 combines with J gene TRBJ1-4, with a weak D call TRBD1 (5 bases). Trimming stripped 0 bases from V and 8 bases from J, with 16 bases between. The length of the CDR3 is 15 residues. The germline V gene has CDR1 SQVTM and CDR2 ANQGSEA. CDR3 nucleotides: TGCAGCGTTGAAGACCCCGACAGCGCAGAAGAAAAACTGTTTTTT. This translates into CSVEDPDSAEEKLFF.

This clone came up once. The chain employs TRBV2 and TRBJ1-5; D is uncertain. Germline CDR1 SNHLY, CDR2 FYNNEI. The germline V and J ends were trimmed by 7 bases and 4 bases, with 11 bases remaining between them. The CDR3 totals 13 residues. This CDR3 reads CASTRSPNQPQHF. CDR3 nucleotide sequence: TGTGCCAGCACGAGGTCTCCAAATCAGCCCCAGCATTTT.

In this sample, this clone turned up once. The chain uses TRBV6-6 and TRBJ1-5, with D tentatively TRBD1 (6 bases). In germline, CDR1 is MNHNY, CDR2 SVGAGI (reference sequence). This CDR3 is built from 13 residues. Trimming removed 2 bases at V and 5 bases at J, with 7 bases between. CDR3 region: CASSYKGDQPQHF. The CDR3 DNA sequence: TGTGCCAGCAGTTACAAGGGGGATCAGCCCCAGCATTTT.

This rearrangement joins TRBV28 to TRBJ2-7; 8 nucleotides line up with TRBD1. CDR1 MDHEN and CDR2 SYDVKM come from the germline V gene. With 6 bases clipped from V and 4 bases from J, the junction kept 8 bases outside the gene matches. CDR3 size: 14 residues. In nucleotides, the CDR3 is TGTGCCAGCAGGCGACAGGGGCTGGGGTACGAGCAGTACTTC. This encodes CASRRQGLGYEQYF.

Comments on this clone: An end of the junction does not agree with germline; a read error may underlie this. Other nucleotide sequences in the sample specify the same CDR3. V usage is TRBV27 and J usage is TRBJ1-6; 7 nucleotides line up with TRBD1. Germline V gene data show CDR1 as MNHEY and CDR2 as SMNVEV (reference sequence). The CDR3 has 14 residues. The DNA for the CDR3 is TGTGCCAGCAATAGACAGGGCCCTAATTCCCCCCTCCACTTT. Translated: CASNRQGPNSPLHF.

This sequence joins TRBV18 and TRBJ1-1, with a tentative D call TRBD1 (6 bases). The CDR3 contains 16 residues. Trimming stripped 2 bases from V and 1 base from J, with 14 bases between. The germline CDR1 and CDR2 sequences are KGHSH and LQKENI. In DNA form, the CDR3 reads TGTGCCAGCTCACCAGGGGCAGGGGAGGGGAACACTGAAGCTTTCTTT. This gives the protein CASSPGAGEGNTEAFF.

This rearrangement joins TRBV5-5 to TRBJ2-3; D might be TRBD2 (5 bases). Germline CDR1 SGHKS, CDR2 YYEKEE (reference sequence). Trimming pared 3 bases from V and 3 bases from J, leaving 17 bases between. The CDR3 loop spans 16 amino acids. Here the CDR3 reads CASSSVGRGRTDTQYF. CDR3 in DNA: TGTGCCAGCAGCTCGGTAGGGCGCGGGCGGACAGATACGCAGTATTTT. The variable domain in full, completed from reference TRBV5-5 and TRBJ2-3, reads DAGVTQSPTHLIKTRGQQVTLRCSPISGHKSVSWYQQVLGQGPQFIFQYYEKEERGRGNFPDRFSARQFPNYSSELNVNALLLGDSALYLCASSSVGRGRTDTQYFGPGTRLTVL.

The chain combines TRBV11-1 with TRBJ2-5; 8 nucleotides agree with TRBD2. This CDR3 is built from 15 residues. V lost 5 bases and J lost 1; bases outside the gene matches: 6. Per the germline V gene, CDR1 is SGHAT and CDR2 is FQDESV (reference sequence). The CDR3 sequence: CASSPRLALQETQYF. DNA for the CDR3: TGTGCCAGCAGCCCCAGACTAGCGCTCCAAGAGACCCAGTACTTC.

Only a few counts were recorded for this clone. The V call is TRBV29-1, the J call TRBJ1-1; D is perhaps TRBD1 (5 bases). This CDR3 spans 15 amino acids. The V gene's germline CDR1 is SQVTM and CDR2 ANQGSEA. V lost 5 bases, J lost 4 bases, and 20 bases lay in between. This CDR3 reads CSVPPGGGWITEAFF. The CDR3 bases are TGCAGCGTTCCCCCTGGGGGGGGGTGGATCACTGAAGCTTTCTTT. Full variable domain (rest looked up from reference TRBV29-1 and TRBJ1-1): SAVISQKPSRDICQRGTSLTIQCQVDSQVTMMFWYRQQPGQSLTLIATANQGSEATYESGFVIDKFPISRPNLTFSTLTVSNMSPEDSSIYLCSVPPGGGWITEAFFGQGTRLTVV.

The V call is TRBV7-9, the J call TRBJ1-3, with 7 bases identical to TRBD1. V lost 5 bases to trimming and J lost 0 bases; unmatched junction nucleotides: 10. Germline lookup yields CDR1 SEHNR and CDR2 FQNEAQ (reference sequence). This CDR3 region has 17 residues. The CDR3 region has the DNA TGTGCCAGCAGCACTCGGACAGGCCTGAGCTCTGGAAACACCATATATTTT. Translating it yields CASSTRTGLSSGNTIYF.

This clone was counted only a few times. The gene calls are TRBV4-3 and TRBJ2-7; 10 nucleotides agree with TRBD1. The ends lost 2 bases at V and 4 bases at J; junction bases unmatched: 5. Germline-derived CDR1 and CDR2 are LGHNA and YSLEER. CDR3 length: 15 residues. DNA for the CDR3: TGCGCCAGCAGCCAATACGGGACAGGGGTGTACGAGCAGTACTTC. It translates to CASSQYGTGVYEQYF.